Shown below are 20 T cell receptor beta chains from a single sample sequenced in a study of CD8 T cells in Susac syndrome. It was with random hexamers that roughly 0.45 to 1 ug RNA was reverse transcribed. From the immunoSEQ multiplex PCR reads, TCRdb called clonotypes with MiXCR, one entry per CDR3 protein. This table has 140,000 to 150,000 distinct CDR3 sequences, approximately 94% appearing once. The sample taken for sequencing was CD4+ T cells from PBMCs. The source is a human donor with Susac syndrome.

The chain has TRBV27 and TRBJ1-3; TRBD1 matches 7 bases. CDR3 size: 14 residues. Trimming removed 5 bases from V and 3 bases from J; junction bases left unmatched: 4. Germline lookup yields CDR1 MNHEY and CDR2 SMNVEV (reference sequence). The CDR3 is CASSATGDGNTIYF. CDR3 sequence (DNA): TGTGCCAGCAGTGCAACAGGGGATGGAAACACCATATATTTT.

The V and J genes are TRBV11-2 and TRBJ2-7; maybe TRBD2 (6 bases). V lost 5 bases, J lost 4 bases, and 15 bases lay in between. Germline V gene data show CDR1 as SGHAT and CDR2 as FQNNGV. This CDR3 is built from 14 residues. The CDR3 reads CASSTLADPYEQYF. The CDR3 nucleotides are TGTGCCAGCAGCACCTTAGCGGACCCTTACGAGCAGTACTTC.

The chain recombines TRBV18 with TRBJ2-7; a weak D match, TRBD1 (6 bases). From germline, CDR1 is KGHSH and CDR2 LQKENI. The CDR3 loop spans 15 amino acids. V was clipped by 3 bases and J by 4 bases, with 16 bases between them. CDR3 in DNA: TGTGCCAGCTCACCCCGGGCGGCAGGGACATACGAGCAGTACTTC. This gives the protein CASSPRAAGTYEQYF.

This clonotype was seen a few times. The gene calls are TRBV12-3 or TRBV12-4 and TRBJ1-2; possibly TRBD1 for D (5 bases). V was shortened by 5 bases and J by 8 bases, with 15 bases between the two germline ends. This CDR3 spans 13 amino acids. CDR3 in amino acids: CASSHRDQGGYTF. CDR3 nucleotide sequence: TGTGCCAGCAGTCACCGGGACCAGGGAGGCTACACCTTC.

This rearrangement joins TRBV11-2 to TRBJ2-1, with D maybe TRBD1 (6 bases). The CDR3 totals 12 residues. Germline CDR1 is SGHAT and CDR2 is FQNNGV. The V and J ends lost 5 bases and 13 bases respectively, with 15 bases between them. The CDR3, as DNA: TGTGCCAGCAGCAATAGACAGGACCCTCAGTTCTTC. It encodes CASSNRQDPQFF.

This chain uses TRBV10-3 with TRBJ1-1; D might be TRBD1 (5 bases). The germline V and J ends were trimmed by 0 bases and 10 bases, with 15 bases remaining between them. The CDR3 is made up of 14 amino acids. Per the germline V gene, CDR1 is ENHRY and CDR2 is SYGVKD. CDR3 DNA: TGTGCCATCAGTGAGTCGACCAGGGCGGAGGGAGCTTTCTTT. This gives the protein CAISESTRAEGAFF.

CDR3 amino acids: CSVEGAGLETQYF. The CDR3 nucleotides read TGCAGCGTTGAAGGCGCAGGGTTGGAGACCCAGTACTTC. The chain employs TRBV29-1 and TRBJ2-5; D is perhaps TRBD1 (5 bases). Deletions cut 1 base from V and 5 bases from J, with 11 bases between. From germline, CDR1 is SQVTM and CDR2 ANQGSEA. There are 13 residues in the CDR3.

This clonotype appeared once. This chain joins TRBV7-2 and TRBJ2-6, with no clear D. The germline V gene encodes CDR1 SGHTA and CDR2 FQGNSA. This CDR3 has 15 residues. V lost 4 bases to trimming and J lost 1 base, with 8 bases between them. CDR3 bases: TGTGCCAGCAGCTACGATGGGTCTGGGGCCAACGTCCTGACTTTC. It specifies CASSYDGSGANVLTF.

V and J are TRBV20-1 and TRBJ1-1; D remains unclear. The V gene's germline CDR1 is DFQATT and CDR2 SNEGSKA (reference sequence). This CDR3 is 12 amino acids long. V was shortened by 3 bases and J by 0 bases, with 5 bases between the two germline ends. The CDR3 bases are TGCAGTGCTAGCCTGATGAACACTGAAGCTTTCTTT. Its protein is CSASLMNTEAFF.

This chain's CDR3 is CASIDSGSYEQFF. For the CDR3, the DNA is TGTGCCAGCATCGATAGCGGGAGCTATGAGCAGTTCTTC. The chain recombines TRBV6-2 or TRBV6-3 with TRBJ2-1; 9 bases align to TRBD2. There are 13 residues in the CDR3. Germline trimming cut 7 bases from V and 8 bases from J; bases unmatched to any gene: 6. Germline CDR1 reads MNHEY; CDR2 reads SVGEGT.

The chain couples TRBV20-1 to TRBJ1-5, with D unresolved. CDR1 is DFQATT, CDR2 SNEGSKA, per germline (reference sequence). Deletions cut 3 bases from V and 7 bases from J, with 16 bases between. The CDR3 is 14 residues long. CDR3 sequence (DNA): TGCAGTGCTAGCGGTGGGGTCCTTGGACAGCCCCAGCATTTT. Its protein product is CSASGGVLGQPQHF.

J is TRBJ2-2 and V is TRBV18; 13 bases are shared with TRBD2. CDR3 length equals 17 residues. Germline values: CDR1 KGHSH, CDR2 LQKENI. J was trimmed by 2 bases and V by 0 bases; bases with no gene match: 0. Here the CDR3 DNA reads TGTGCCAGCTCACCACCGGGACTAGCGGGAAACACCGGGGAGCTGTTTTTT. It translates to CASSPPGLAGNTGELFF.

The chain is built from TRBV18 and TRBJ1-3, with TRBD1 as a possible D gene (5 bases). The CDR3 totals 11 residues. V was pared by 5 bases and J by 15 bases, with 14 bases between. Germline V gene sequence: CDR1 KGHSH, CDR2 LQKENI. CDR3 sequence (DNA): TGTGCCAGCTCAGGGGGTCCTCGGACATATTTT. Translated: CASSGGPRTYF.

The V and J genes are TRBV18 and TRBJ1-2; 8 bases align to TRBD1. CDR3 length: 17 residues. Germline CDR1 reads KGHSH; CDR2 reads LQKENI. V was clipped by 2 bases and J by 2 bases; unmatched bases: 10. The CDR3 sequence is CASSPSFRTGMNYGYTF. The CDR3 DNA is TGTGCCAGCTCACCATCCTTCAGGACAGGGATGAACTATGGCTACACCTTC.

The J gene is TRBJ1-1, the V gene TRBV20-1; D possibly corresponds to TRBD1 (6 bases). Germline CDR1 and CDR2: DFQATT and SNEGSKA (reference sequence). The CDR3 has 11 amino acids. The V and J ends lost 2 bases and 11 bases respectively, with 12 bases between them. The CDR3 spells CSARYGQTAFF. The CDR3, as DNA: TGCAGTGCTAGATACGGACAGACCGCTTTCTTT.

V usage is TRBV9 and J usage is TRBJ1-5, with 9 bases aligning to TRBD1. J lost 0 bases, V lost 0 bases, and 4 bases had no gene match. Germline V gene sequence: CDR1 SGDLS, CDR2 YYNGEE. The CDR3 is 17 amino acids. The CDR3 reads CASSVGDRAHSNQPQHF. The CDR3 region has the DNA TGTGCCAGCAGCGTAGGGGACAGGGCCCATAGCAATCAGCCCCAGCATTTT. The whole variable domain, remainder taken from reference TRBV9 and TRBJ1-5, is DSGVTQTPKHLITATGQRVTLRCSPRSGDLSVYWYQQSLDQGLQFLIQYYNGEERAKGNILERFSAQQFPDLHSELNLSSLELGDSALYFCASSVGDRAHSNQPQHFGDGTRLSIL.

This clonotype was detected only once. The chain has TRBV29-1 and TRBJ2-4; D ambiguous. The CDR3 covers 13 residues. The ends were cut back, 5 bases at V and 0 bases at J, with 8 bases in the middle. Germline CDR1 and CDR2: SQVTM and ANQGSEA. The CDR3 protein is CSVLPGAKNIQYF. The CDR3 coding sequence is TGCAGCGTTCTCCCGGGAGCCAAAAACATTCAGTACTTC.

A single count supports this clonotype. J is TRBJ1-2 and V is TRBV20-1, with D unclear. This CDR3 has 15 residues. Between the trimmed V and J ends, which lost 1 base and 4 bases, there was a span of 16 bases. CDR1 DFQATT and CDR2 SNEGSKA come from the germline V gene (reference sequence). CDR3 DNA: TGCAGTGCTAGAGTGTCGGGTAATTTGAGCTATGGCTACACCTTC. This gives the protein CSARVSGNLSYGYTF.

V usage is TRBV3-1 and J usage is TRBJ2-2; 8 bases match TRBD1. Germline loops: CDR1 LGHDT, CDR2 YNNKEL (reference sequence). The length of the CDR3 is 14 residues. Unmatched junction bases numbered 6, after V lost 7 bases and J lost 5 bases. DNA for the CDR3: TGTGCCAGCAACCCAGGGGGCTTTACCGGGGAGCTGTTTTTT. The encoded protein is CASNPGGFTGELFF.

V gene TRBV20-1 combines with J gene TRBJ1-2; the match to TRBD1 covers 8 bases. V dropped 4 bases and J dropped 5; count of bases not matched to a gene: 3. In germline, CDR1 is DFQATT, CDR2 SNEGSKA (reference sequence). The CDR3 is 12 residues long. Here the CDR3 reads CSATGGRYGYTF. In nucleotides, the CDR3 is TGCAGTGCTACAGGGGGCAGATATGGCTACACCTTC.